The 9 T cell receptor beta chains listed next were all sequenced from one sample in a study of T-cell reconstitution after alpha-beta-depleted transplantation in children. Preparation of the TCRbeta library was carried out with unique molecular identifiers. TCRdb independently ran MiXCR on the PCR reads; one entry per CDR3 protein. The sample includes roughly 200,000 distinct CDR3 sequences, 11% seen only once; the top ten take about 28%. The specimen comprised PBMCs, sampled before TCRalphabeta/CD19-depleted stem cell transplant. Source of these receptors: a child in the first two years of life with acute myeloid leukemia, due to receive a stem cell transplant.

This clonotype was detected many times. This sequence joins TRBV20-1 and TRBJ1-1, with TRBD1 as a possible D gene (5 bases). The CDR3 covers 14 residues. The germline CDR1 and CDR2 sequences are DFQATT and SNEGSKA (reference sequence). V was cut by 0 bases and J by 4 bases, with 12 bases left in between. The CDR3 DNA follows: TGCAGTGCTAGAGACAGGGCGGCCAGCACTGAAGCTTTCTTT. This encodes CSARDRAASTEAFF.

Note on this clonotype: This sequence may be a read error, since a much larger clone differs from it by one base. J is TRBJ2-1 and V is TRBV3-1, with a tentative D call TRBD2 (6 bases). The germline V gene encodes CDR1 LGHDT and CDR2 YNNKEL (reference sequence). The CDR3 runs 13 residues. The V gene lost 1 base and the J gene lost 9 bases, with 10 bases spanning the gap. This CDR3 is CASSQVPSAEQFF. The CDR3 DNA follows: TGTGCCAGCAGCCAAGTCCCTAGCGCTGAGCAGTTCTTC.

On this clonotype itself: It may be a read error: a sequence one base away is much more abundant. The gene calls are TRBV28 and TRBJ2-7, with 8 bases that match TRBD1. The CDR3 runs 13 residues. Germline V gives CDR1 MDHEN, CDR2 SYDVKM. Here the CDR3 reads CASSQGQGSEQHF. As DNA, the CDR3 is TGTGCCAGCAGTCAAGGACAGGGATCCGAGCAGCACTTC.

This clonotype was observed a handful of times. This chain links TRBV29-1 with TRBJ2-1; D perhaps matches TRBD2 (6 bases). V was clipped by 7 bases and J by 4 bases, with 11 bases between them. The CDR3 runs 12 residues. The germline V gene encodes CDR1 SQVTM and CDR2 ANQGSEA. The CDR3: CSGGEVYNEQFF. CDR3 bases: TGCAGCGGGGGGGAGGTTTACAATGAGCAGTTCTTC.

This clonotype occurred many times. V usage is TRBV28 and J usage is TRBJ2-1; D gene unclear. There are 13 residues in the CDR3. Germline V CDR1 and CDR2: MDHEN, SYDVKM. Trimming shortened V by 5 bases and J by 6 bases, and 11 bases separated the two germline ends. CDR3 amino acids: CASSPPRLNEQFF. CDR3 DNA sequence: TGTGCCAGCAGTCCACCCCGACTCAATGAGCAGTTCTTC.

The chain has TRBV4-3 and TRBJ2-3; D ambiguous. The V gene's germline CDR1 is LGHNA and CDR2 YSLEER. Trimming took off 0 bases at V and 1 base at J, with 8 bases between the two ends. This CDR3 is built from 15 residues. In DNA form, the CDR3 reads TGCGCCAGCAGCCAAGATAAAAGCGGCACAGATACGCAGTATTTT. Protein product: CASSQDKSGTDTQYF.

This clonotype was seen ten or more times. The genes are TRBV5-1 and TRBJ2-5, with a weak D call TRBD1 (6 bases). The V gene's germline CDR1 is SGHRS and CDR2 YFSETQ. The germline V and J ends were trimmed by 0 bases and 3 bases, with 12 bases remaining between them. The CDR3 is 15 amino acids. CDR3 coding DNA: TGCGCCAGCAGCTTGGGACAGGTGGTGGAAGAGACCCAGTACTTC. As protein: CASSLGQVVEETQYF.

The rearrangement links TRBV5-4 to TRBJ2-1; TRBD2 aligns across 11 bases. Unmatched junction bases numbered 2, after V lost 3 bases and J lost 3 bases. The CDR3 has 15 amino acids. Germline-derived CDR1 and CDR2 are SGHNT and YYREEE (reference sequence). The CDR3 region is CASSSTSGVYNEQFF. In DNA, the CDR3 is TGTGCCAGCAGCTCGACTAGCGGGGTCTACAATGAGCAGTTCTTC.

There are many counts of this clonotype. The rearrangement uses TRBV15 and TRBJ2-3; D ambiguous. V lost 1 base and J 5 bases, leaving 10 bases between the germline ends. The CDR3 covers 14 residues. Germline assignment: CDR1 LNHNV and CDR2 YYDKDF (reference sequence). Written as DNA, the CDR3 is TGTGCCACCAGCAGAGGCGTAGACGGAGATACGCAGTATTTT. The encoded protein is CATSRGVDGDTQYF.